This T cell receptor beta chain is drawn from a study of PD-L1 blockade in urothelial cancer. The overall study: Males with bladder-origin urothelial cancer made up about 85% of the roughly 29 patients. Whole-study results and caveats: More expansion of tumor-associated blood clones, seen at 3 weeks, marked durable-benefit patients.

Germline-derived CDR1 and CDR2 are MNHEY and SVGAGI. Trimming at V came to 4 bases and at J to 5 bases, leaving 7 bases not matched to a gene. There are 16 residues in the CDR3. As regards this clone: Its matching antigen is unknown.

Spiked synthetic TCR analogs estimated absolute template abundance per PCR. TCRdb's table, derived via immunoSEQ multiplex PCR, lists solely in-frame clones and lacks some. The profile shows 45,000 to 60,000 clones, 82% of them singletons. Time point in this sample: pretreatment peripheral blood. The study collected 1 to 8 samples per patient, pretreatment and on-treatment. The chain combines TRBV6-5 with TRBJ2-5, with 13 positions matching TRBD2. The sequencing used PBMCs, collected around atezolizumab (anti-PD-L1) treatment. The receptor was isolated from a man in his fifties with urothelial cancer. The CDR3, as DNA: TGTGCCAGCAGTTCCGGGACTAGCGGGGCGGGTGAGACCCAGTACTTC. Protein sequence: CASSSGTSGAGETQYF.